Below, 2 T cell receptor beta chains from the same sample are listed, as sequenced in a study of human T cells and chemical hapten exposure. TCRdb fed the RACE reads into MiXCR, producing one record per CDR3 protein. The table has 84,000 or so distinct CDR3 sequences, 7.5% to 9.5% seen once. Time point given: pre-sensitization, week 0. Documented treatment: therapeutic diphenylcyclopropenone sensitization with weekly scalp DPC. Material: whole blood, obtained in connection with sensitization to the hapten diphenylcyclopropenone (DPC). These receptors were obtained from a man aged 40-55 years with alopecia areata. Some clones in this sample may be carry-over from other donors' samples.

Note on this clonotype: A much more abundant neighbour one base away suggests this may be a read error. The V call is TRBV20-1, the J call TRBJ2-7; D is ambiguous. This CDR3 comprises 12 residues. Germline lookup yields CDR1 DFQATT and CDR2 SNEGSKA (reference sequence). This CDR3 is CIARFTVTEQYF. The CDR3 bases are TGCATTGCTAGATTTACGGTAACCGAGCAGTACTTC.

This clonotype was detected many times. V is TRBV21-1 and J is TRBJ1-4; TRBD1 was called by the table and not checked on the DNA. TRBV21-1 is noted as a pseudogene. The CDR3 sequence is 14 residues long. CDR3 DNA: TGTGCCAGCAGCAAAGCCAGGGGGGATGAAAAACTGTTTTTT. Protein product: CASSKARGDEKLFF.